The 10 T cell receptor beta chains below come from one sample, sequenced in a study of identical twins (dated by TCRdb to 2015 to 2016). Receptor libraries were prepared by 5' RACE. The sample was run on an Illumina HiSeq 2000. The public reads were reanalyzed by TCRdb: fastp trimming at Q25, MiXCR alignment, in-frame beta chains only. Each entry is one CDR3 protein sequence, shown with its most common DNA and genes. The sample records 1.5 million to 2 million distinct CDR3 sequences, more than 30% of which are singletons. The top ten constitute 0.25% to 0.3% of the sample. The source material was cord blood. These receptors were taken from a newborn girl in good health.

This rearrangement joins TRBV6-1 to TRBJ2-3; no definite D call. V shed 2 bases and J shed 3 bases, with 6 bases lying between them. The CDR3 runs to 13 residues. Germline V gives CDR1 MNHNS, CDR2 SASEGT. This CDR3 reads CASSEFGTDTQYF. Written as DNA, the CDR3 is TGTGCCAGCAGTGAATTCGGGACAGATACGCAGTATTTT.

The chain links TRBV6-5 to TRBJ1-2; D is undetermined. Germline assignment: CDR1 MNHEY and CDR2 SVGAGI. V was cut by 8 bases and J by 7 bases, with 11 bases left in between. The CDR3 loop spans 11 amino acids. In DNA form, the CDR3 reads TGTGCCAGCGGTCGGGATTCTGGCTACACCTTC. This sequence encodes CASGRDSGYTF.

The sample holds a few counts of this clonotype. The genes are TRBV29-1 and TRBJ2-2; TRBD2 agrees at 14 bases. There are 15 residues in the CDR3. The germline CDR1 and CDR2 sequences are SQVTM and ANQGSEA. V lost 7 bases, J lost 5 bases, and 6 bases stayed unmatched. CDR3 in DNA: TGCAGCGGTAGACTAGCGGGAGGGAGGACCGGGGAGCTGTTTTTT. Translating gives CSGRLAGGRTGELFF.

The chain couples TRBV7-9 to TRBJ1-3; no definite D call. Germline V gene sequence: CDR1 SEHNR, CDR2 FQNEAQ (reference sequence). Between the trimmed V and J ends, which lost 2 bases and 0 bases, there was a span of 8 bases. CDR3 size: 15 residues. Here the CDR3 DNA reads TGTGCCAGCAGCTTAATATACAGCTCTGGAAACACCATATATTTT. Translated, it gives CASSLIYSSGNTIYF.

This chain connects TRBV7-8 to TRBJ2-5; weak D call: TRBD2 (5 bases). CDR3 length: 15 residues. V was clipped by 4 bases and J by 5 bases, with 17 bases between them. Germline V lookup: CDR1 SGHVS, CDR2 FQNEAQ. CDR3 residues: CASSSSGLRQETQYF. The CDR3 DNA reads as TGTGCCAGCAGCTCCTCCGGACTCCGCCAGGAGACCCAGTACTTC.

The V call is TRBV20-1, the J call TRBJ2-3; a weak D match, TRBD2 (6 bases). The V end lost 3 bases, the J end lost 0 bases, and 13 bases lay between the germline ends. This CDR3 region has 15 residues. Germline CDR1 and CDR2: DFQATT and SNEGSKA (reference sequence). CDR3 sequence reads: CSASGGSTSTDTQYF. CDR3 bases: TGCAGTGCTAGCGGGGGATCCACTAGCACAGATACGCAGTATTTT.

Only a few counts were recorded for this clonotype. This sequence joins TRBV18 and TRBJ2-7, with D possibly TRBD1 on 5 matching bases. The CDR3 length is 14 residues. The germline V gene encodes CDR1 KGHSH and CDR2 LQKENI. Trimming took off 2 bases at V and 3 bases at J, with 11 bases between the two ends. CDR3 amino acids: CASSPGEQVYEQYF. CDR3 bases: TGTGCCAGCTCACCAGGTGAACAGGTCTACGAGCAGTACTTC.

Comment on this clonotype: With a much larger clone just one base away, this may be a read error. The rearrangement uses TRBV5-1 and TRBJ2-7, with a weak D call TRBD2 (6 bases). Germline CDR1 and CDR2: SGHRS and YFSETQ. There are 14 residues in the CDR3. The CDR3, as DNA: TGCGCCGGCAGCTTGGGACTCTCCCTCTACGAGCAGTACTTC. The encoded protein is CAGSLGLSLYEQYF. The full variable domain, completed using reference TRBV5-1 and TRBJ2-7, is KAGVTQTPRYLIKTRGQQVTLSCSPISGHRSVSWYQQTPGQGLQFLFEYFSETQRNKGNFPGRFSGRQFSNSRSEMNVSTLELGDSALYLCAGSLGLSLYEQYFGPGTRLTVT.

The rearrangement links TRBV11-1 to TRBJ2-3; D assignment may be TRBD1 or TRBD2 (5 bases each). Germline CDR1 reads SGHAT; CDR2 reads FQDESV (reference sequence). The CDR3 runs 15 residues. Trimming stripped 3 bases from V and 6 bases from J, with 16 bases between. As DNA, the CDR3 is TGTGCCAGCAGCTTCGGTGGGGGACCCGGGGATACGCAGTATTTT. It codes for CASSFGGGPGDTQYF.

The gene calls are TRBV14 and TRBJ2-3, with a possible D match to TRBD2 (6 bases). The V gene's germline CDR1 is SGHDN and CDR2 FVKESK. There are 15 residues in the CDR3. V lost 4 bases, J lost 4 bases, and 15 bases lay in between. The CDR3 coding sequence is TGTGCCAGCAGCCGCCCGGGACTGACATCAGATACGCAGTATTTT. The encoded protein is CASSRPGLTSDTQYF. The full variable domain, in which reference TRBV14 and TRBJ2-3 provide the parts outside the CDR3, is EAGVTQFPSHSVIEKGQTVTLRCDPISGHDNLYWYRRVMGKEIKFLLHFVKESKQDESGMPNNRFLAERTGGTYSTLKVQPAELEDSGVYFCASSRPGLTSDTQYFGPGTRLTVL.